This record concerns one TCR beta chain sequence. Its antigen is still unknown. The identical CDR3 is also encoded by other nucleotide sequences in the sample. This entry belongs to a study of shared clonotypes between healthy human individuals. The overall study: Donors had three CD4 naive, three CD4 memory, two CD8 naive and one CD8 memory plate apiece.

Every contributor of samples was a Caucasian grown-up residing in Nashville, Tennessee. Findings of the study overall: The sole specimen, blood, was sampled, and tissue repertoires likely differ. Non-shared clonotypes had lower generation probabilities than those shared by all four donors.

After removal of 6 bases from V and 3 bases from J, the junction contained 5 bases not matched to a gene. The CDR3 is 14 residues long. The germline CDR1 and CDR2 sequences are MNHNY and SVGAGI (reference sequence). The repertoire was sequenced with immunoSEQ multiplex PCR; TCRdb's copy has only in-frame clones and lacks some. The repertoire consists of 2 million to 3 million clones, with 90% to 95% occurring once and the leading ten covering roughly 0.36%. The rearrangement uses TRBV6-6 and TRBJ2-7, with 10 bases aligning to TRBD1. The TCR was taken from a man younger than 30 in good health. Some clones in this sample may be carry-over from other donors' samples. Sequencing was done on a sample of naive CD4+ T cells from PBMCs. Noted subset: CD45RA+ positively selected. The CDR3 DNA follows: TGTGCCAGCAGCTCCCGGGACAGGGGCTACGAGCAGTACTTC. Translated, it gives CASSSRDRGYEQYF.